The 7 T cell receptor beta chains listed next were all sequenced from one sample in a study of fetal regulatory T cell absence and autoimmunity. Only in-frame clones appear in the TCRdb table, and some are missing; sequencing was by immunoSEQ multiplex PCR. The table includes about 50,000 clones, about 79% detected once. Material for sequencing was cord blood. The receptor source for this set is a newborn boy with IPEX syndrome.

This rearrangement joins TRBV10-3 to TRBJ2-5; 8 nucleotides agree with TRBD1. Per the germline V gene, CDR1 is ENHRY and CDR2 is SYGVKD. The trim removed 0 bases at V and 4 bases at J, leaving 4 bases unmatched. There are 15 residues in the CDR3. This CDR3 is CAISESEQGGETQYF. CDR3 sequence (DNA): TGTGCCATCAGTGAGTCCGAACAGGGGGGAGAGACCCAGTACTTC.

The V and J genes are TRBV19 and TRBJ2-7, with TRBD2 identical over 8 bases. Germline assignment: CDR1 LNHDA and CDR2 SQIVND (reference sequence). Trimming removed 5 bases from V and 5 bases from J; junction bases left unmatched: 5. CDR3 length equals 13 residues. The CDR3: CASSGTRWNEQYF. The CDR3 DNA reads TGTGCCAGTAGTGGGACTAGGTGGAACGAGCAGTACTTC.

This clone was detected only a few times. The V call is TRBV10-2, the J call TRBJ2-7; TRBD2 agrees at 8 bases. V lost 1 base, J lost 0 bases, and 2 bases stayed unmatched. In germline, CDR1 is WSHSY, CDR2 SAAADI. The CDR3 runs to 15 residues. The DNA of the CDR3 is TGCGCCAGCAGTGAGTTCGGGAGGGCCTCCTACGAGCAGTACTTC. Protein product: CASSEFGRASYEQYF.

The V call is TRBV29-1, the J call TRBJ2-7, with D maybe TRBD2 (5 bases). Germline loops: CDR1 SQVTM, CDR2 ANQGSEA. V lost 6 bases to trimming and J lost 2 bases, with 17 bases between them. The CDR3 sequence is 14 residues long. CDR3 nucleotides: TGCAGCGTCACACCCAACGCGGGCGCCTACGAGCAGTACTTC. Its translation: CSVTPNAGAYEQYF.

The chain links TRBV19 to TRBJ2-2; 10 nucleotides agree with TRBD1. The CDR3 contains 16 residues. V trimming: 3 bases; J trimming: 4 bases; junction bases outside the gene matches: 5. Per germline, CDR1 LNHDA and CDR2 SQIVND (reference sequence). The CDR3 here is CASSMGDRGGTGELFF. In DNA form, the CDR3 reads TGTGCCAGTAGTATGGGGGACAGGGGAGGCACCGGGGAGCTGTTTTTT. The whole variable domain, remainder taken from reference TRBV19 and TRBJ2-2, is DGGITQSPKYLFRKEGQNVTLSCEQNLNHDAMYWYRQDPGQGLRLIYYSQIVNDFQKGDIAEGYSVSREKKESFPLTVTSAQKNPTAFYLCASSMGDRGGTGELFFGEGSRLTVL.

This sequence joins TRBV2 and TRBJ2-7, with 8 bases matching TRBD2. Trimming took 8 bases from V and 2 from J; bases not matched to a gene: 8. Germline assignment: CDR1 SNHLY and CDR2 FYNNEI. The CDR3 sequence is 14 residues long. CDR3 region: CASRRGGTPYEQYF. DNA for the CDR3: TGTGCCAGCCGCCGGGGGGGGACACCCTACGAGCAGTACTTC.

The chain joins TRBV5-8 to TRBJ1-2, with a tentative D call TRBD1 (6 bases). Germline lookup yields CDR1 SGHTS and CDR2 YDEGEE. The CDR3 consists of 14 residues. V lost 3 bases, J lost 4 bases, and 13 bases lay in between. CDR3 in DNA: TGTGCCAGCAGCTCGGGCAGGGGATTCTATGGCTACACCTTC. This gives the protein CASSSGRGFYGYTF.